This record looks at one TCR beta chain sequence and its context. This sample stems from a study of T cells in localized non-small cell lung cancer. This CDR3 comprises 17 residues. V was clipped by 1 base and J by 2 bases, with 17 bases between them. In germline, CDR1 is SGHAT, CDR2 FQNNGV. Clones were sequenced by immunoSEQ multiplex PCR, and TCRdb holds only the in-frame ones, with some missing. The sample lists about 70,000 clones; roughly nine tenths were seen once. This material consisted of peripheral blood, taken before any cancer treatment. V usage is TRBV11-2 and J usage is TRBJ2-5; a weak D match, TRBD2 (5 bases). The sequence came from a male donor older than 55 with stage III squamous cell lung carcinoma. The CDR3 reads CASSLGARDSVQETQYF. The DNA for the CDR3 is TGTGCCAGCAGCTTAGGTGCGAGGGATTCCGTGCAAGAGACCCAGTACTTC.